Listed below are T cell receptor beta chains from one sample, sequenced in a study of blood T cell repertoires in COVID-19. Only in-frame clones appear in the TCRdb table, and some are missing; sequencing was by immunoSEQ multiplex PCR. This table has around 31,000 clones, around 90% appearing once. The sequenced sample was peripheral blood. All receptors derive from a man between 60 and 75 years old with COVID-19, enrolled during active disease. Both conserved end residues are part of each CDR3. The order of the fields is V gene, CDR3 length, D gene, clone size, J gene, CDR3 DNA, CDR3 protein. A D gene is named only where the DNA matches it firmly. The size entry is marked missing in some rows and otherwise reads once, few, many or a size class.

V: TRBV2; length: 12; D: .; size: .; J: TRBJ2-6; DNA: TGTGCCACCGTCTCTGGGGCCAACGTCCTGACTTTC; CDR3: CATVSGANVLTF
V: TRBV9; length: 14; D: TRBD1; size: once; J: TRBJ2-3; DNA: TGTGCCAGCGCTACCATACAGGGGGGAGATACGCAGTATTTT; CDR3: CASATIQGGDTQYF
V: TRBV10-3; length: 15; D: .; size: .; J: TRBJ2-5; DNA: TGTGCCATCAGTGAGTCGACGACAGGCCAAGAGACCCAGTACTTC; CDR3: CAISESTTGQETQYF
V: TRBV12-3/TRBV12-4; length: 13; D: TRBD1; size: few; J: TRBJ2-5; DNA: TGTGCCAGCAAAGAGACAGGGGAAGAGACCCAGTACTTC; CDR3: CASKETGEETQYF
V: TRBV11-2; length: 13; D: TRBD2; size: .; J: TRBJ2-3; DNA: TGTGCCAGCAGCTCTAGCGGGAGGGGTACGCAGTATTTT; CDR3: CASSSSGRGTQYF
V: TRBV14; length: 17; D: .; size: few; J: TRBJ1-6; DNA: TGTGCCAGCAGCCAAGATGGCTACGGGGTTCCGAATTCACCCCTCCACTTT; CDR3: CASSQDGYGVPNSPLHF
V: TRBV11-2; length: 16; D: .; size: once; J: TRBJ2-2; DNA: TGTGCCAGCAGCTTGGAACAGGGACCTTACACCGGGGAGCTGTTTTTT; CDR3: CASSLEQGPYTGELFF
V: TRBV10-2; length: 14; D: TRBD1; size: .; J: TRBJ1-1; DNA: TGCGCCAGCAGTGGGGGACAGTCGAACACTGAAGCTTTCTTT; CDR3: CASSGGQSNTEAFF
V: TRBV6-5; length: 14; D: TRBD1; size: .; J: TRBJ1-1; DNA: TGTGCCAGTGACAGGGTTGAGGTCGACACTGAAGCTTTCTTT; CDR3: CASDRVEVDTEAFF
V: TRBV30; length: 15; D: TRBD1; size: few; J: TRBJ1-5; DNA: TGTGCCTGGAGTACGGGACAGGGCGGTGTGCAGCCCCAGCATTTT; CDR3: CAWSTGQGGVQPQHF
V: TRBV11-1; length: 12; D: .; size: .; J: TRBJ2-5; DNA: TGTGCCAGCAGCCGGTACCAAGAGACCCAGTACTTC; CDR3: CASSRYQETQYF
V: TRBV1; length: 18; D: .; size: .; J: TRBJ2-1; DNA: TGCACCAGCCGCCGAGGACTAGCCGATCCACCCTCCTACAATGAGCAGTTCTTC; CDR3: CTSRRGLADPPSYNEQFF
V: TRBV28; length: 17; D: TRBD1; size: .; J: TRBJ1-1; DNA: TGTGCCAGCAGTCCTCCCCCCGGGACAGTCATGAACACTGAAGCTTTCTTT; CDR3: CASSPPPGTVMNTEAFF
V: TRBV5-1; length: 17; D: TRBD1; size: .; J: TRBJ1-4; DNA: TGCGCCAGCAGCTACTCCGGGACAGCCGTAACTAATGAAAAACTGTTTTTT; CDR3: CASSYSGTAVTNEKLFF
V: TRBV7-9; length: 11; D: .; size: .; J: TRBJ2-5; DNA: TGTGCCAGCAGCTTATATGAGACCCAGTACTTC; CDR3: CASSLYETQYF
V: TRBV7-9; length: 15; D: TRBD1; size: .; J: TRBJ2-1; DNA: TGTGCCAGCAGCTCCGGACAGGGGGCTCGAAATGAGCAGTTCTTC; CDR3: CASSSGQGARNEQFF
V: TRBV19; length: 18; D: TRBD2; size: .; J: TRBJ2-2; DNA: TGTGCCAGTACTATACTTCCTAGCGGGAGTTTGAACACCGGGGAGCTGTTTTTT; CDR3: CASTILPSGSLNTGELFF
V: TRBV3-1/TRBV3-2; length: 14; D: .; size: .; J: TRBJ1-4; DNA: TGTGCCAGCAGCCAAGAACAGTGGAATGAAAAACTGTTTTTT; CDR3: CASSQEQWNEKLFF
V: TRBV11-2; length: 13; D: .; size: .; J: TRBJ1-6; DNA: TGTGCCAGCGCGGGAGGGACGGGGTCACCCCTCCACTTT; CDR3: CASAGGTGSPLHF
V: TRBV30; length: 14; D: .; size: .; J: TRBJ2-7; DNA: TGTGCCTGGAGTGTACACGGGGGGCTCAACGAGCAGTACTTC; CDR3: CAWSVHGGLNEQYF
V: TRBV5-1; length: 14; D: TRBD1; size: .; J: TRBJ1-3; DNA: TGCGCCAGCAGCCCCCCGGACAGGGTAAACACCATATATTTT; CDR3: CASSPPDRVNTIYF
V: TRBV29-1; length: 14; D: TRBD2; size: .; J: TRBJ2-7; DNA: TGCAGCGTTTCCGGGACTAGCGGTCCTAGAGAGCAGTACTTC; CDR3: CSVSGTSGPREQYF
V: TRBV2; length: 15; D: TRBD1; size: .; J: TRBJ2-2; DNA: TGTGCCAGCGGGACAGGGGGCGCGATAGGCGGGGAGCTGTTTTTT; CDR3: CASGTGGAIGGELFF
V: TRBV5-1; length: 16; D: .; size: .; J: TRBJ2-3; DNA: TGCGCCAGCAGCTTCGACACACAAATCTCACGAGATACGCAGTATTTT; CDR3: CASSFDTQISRDTQYF
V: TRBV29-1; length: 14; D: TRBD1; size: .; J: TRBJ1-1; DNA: TGCAGCGTAGTGAGGCAGGGGGGTAGTACTGAAGCTTTCTTT; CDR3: CSVVRQGGSTEAFF